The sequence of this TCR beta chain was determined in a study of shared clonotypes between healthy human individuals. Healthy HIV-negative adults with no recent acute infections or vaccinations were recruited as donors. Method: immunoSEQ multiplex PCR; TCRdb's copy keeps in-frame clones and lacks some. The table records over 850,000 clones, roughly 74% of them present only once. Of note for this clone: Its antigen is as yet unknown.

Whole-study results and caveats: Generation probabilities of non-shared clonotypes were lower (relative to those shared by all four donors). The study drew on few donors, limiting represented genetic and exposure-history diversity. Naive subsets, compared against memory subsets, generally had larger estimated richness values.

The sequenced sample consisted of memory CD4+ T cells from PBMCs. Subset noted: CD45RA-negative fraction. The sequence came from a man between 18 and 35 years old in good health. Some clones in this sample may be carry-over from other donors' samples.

The CDR3 sequence is CAVILPGTGEETQYF. The CDR3 DNA sequence: TGCGCCGTGATCTTGCCCGGGACAGGGGAGGAGACCCAGTACTTC. V usage is TRBV5-1 and J usage is TRBJ2-5, with 10 bases identical to TRBD1. Germline lookup yields CDR1 SGHRS and CDR2 YFSETQ. CDR3 length: 15 residues. J lost 5 bases, V lost 10 bases, and 14 bases had no gene match.